The entry that follows covers one T cell receptor beta chain sequence. MiXCR, run by TCRdb on the RT-PCR reads, gives a single entry per CDR3 protein. Here the sample spans about 700,000 distinct CDR3 sequences, over 11% being singletons. Losses at the gene ends were 1 base for V and 6 bases for J; bases not matched to a gene: 11. The CDR3 loop spans 17 amino acids. CDR1 is MGHRA, CDR2 YSYEKL, per germline. These data belong to a study of response to subunit inactivated influenza vaccine. The sequence came from a middle-aged man who received an inactivated influenza vaccine. The source was PBMCs from blood, collected roughly 2 weeks before vaccination. The chain couples TRBV4-1 to TRBJ2-7; 11 bases align to TRBD2. CDR3 loop: CASSQVAGGTTSGEQYF. CDR3 nucleotides: TGCGCCAGCAGCCAAGTAGCGGGAGGGACAACCTCGGGCGAGCAGTACTTC.